One sample yielded the 2 T cell receptor beta chains listed below, sequenced in a study of blood T cells in healthy people across ages. PCR was performed a second time for about 7 to 11 cycles using a sample-barcoded 5' primer and a J-beta primer mix. Each CDR3 protein is one row after TCRdb ran MiXCR on the 5' RACE reads. The sample lists roughly 500,000 distinct CDR3 sequences, 27% occurring once. Sequenced sample: blood. Receptor source: a woman in her seventies in good health.

The V and J genes are TRBV6-5 and TRBJ2-3, with TRBD2 identical over 9 bases. The CDR3 runs to 18 residues. CDR1 is MNHEY, CDR2 SVGAGI, per germline. With 4 bases clipped from V and 1 base from J, the junction kept 12 bases outside the gene matches. CDR3 sequence: CASSCGLAGSMGTDTQYF. The CDR3 DNA follows: TGTGCCAGCAGTTGTGGTCTAGCGGGGAGCATGGGCACAGATACGCAGTATTTT.

The chain is built from TRBV4-3 and TRBJ1-1; D is unresolved. The V end lost 3 bases, the J end lost 10 bases, and 21 bases lay between the germline ends. Germline V gives CDR1 LGHNA, CDR2 YSLEER. The CDR3 runs 15 residues. In nucleotides, the CDR3 is TGCGCCAGCAGCCAGGTAGTGACCCGGGCTTCGGGAGCTTTCTTT. Residues: CASSQVVTRASGAFF.